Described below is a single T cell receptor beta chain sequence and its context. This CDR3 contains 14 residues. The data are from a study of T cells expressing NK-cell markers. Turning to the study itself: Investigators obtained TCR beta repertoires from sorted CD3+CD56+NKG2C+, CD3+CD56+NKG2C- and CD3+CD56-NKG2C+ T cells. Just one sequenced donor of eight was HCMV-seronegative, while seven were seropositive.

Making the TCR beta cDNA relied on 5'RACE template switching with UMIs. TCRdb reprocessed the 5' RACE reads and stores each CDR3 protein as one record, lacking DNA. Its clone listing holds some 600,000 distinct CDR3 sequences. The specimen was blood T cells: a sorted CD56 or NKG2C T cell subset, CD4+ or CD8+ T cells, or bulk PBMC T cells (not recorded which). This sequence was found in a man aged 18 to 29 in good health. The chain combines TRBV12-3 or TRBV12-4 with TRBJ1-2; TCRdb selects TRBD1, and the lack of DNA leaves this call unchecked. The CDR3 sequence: CASSFQQGRSGYTF.